Presented here are 2 T cell receptor beta chains from one specimen sequenced in a study of early T cells in non-severe SARS-CoV-2 infection. TCRdb re-derived calls from the 5' RACE reads in MiXCR, one entry per CDR3 protein. The sample yields tens of thousands of distinct CDR3 sequences, about 12% seen once. Source material: whole blood. The receptors were sampled from an adult who was a healthcare worker with PCR-confirmed SARS-CoV-2 infection or an uninfected control (not recorded which).

J is TRBJ2-1 and V is TRBV5-5, with TRBD2 identical over 7 bases. J was trimmed by 4 bases and V by 2 bases; bases with no gene match: 6. This CDR3 has 15 residues. Per germline, CDR1 SGHKS and CDR2 YYEKEE (reference sequence). The CDR3 loop reads CASSFEGLGYNEQFF. The CDR3, as DNA: TGTGCCAGCAGCTTTGAAGGACTAGGGTACAATGAGCAGTTCTTC.

At least ten counts were recorded for this clonotype. The rearrangement uses TRBV5-4 and TRBJ1-2; 9 bases fit TRBD1. Losses at the gene ends were 0 bases for V and 0 bases for J; bases not matched to a gene: 9. Germline values: CDR1 SGHNT, CDR2 YYREEE (reference sequence). The CDR3 has 18 residues. CDR3 amino acids: CASSLGTGALYPNYGYTF. CDR3 coding DNA: TGTGCCAGCAGCTTGGGGACAGGGGCGCTTTATCCTAACTATGGCTACACCTTC.